The 2 T cell receptor beta chains in this list originate from one sample, sequenced in a study of cytomegalovirus exposure and HLA in healthy donors. Primers for the PCR totalled 60 Vbeta and 13 Jbeta. Here immunoSEQ multiplex PCR was the method, and the copy in TCRdb shows in-frame clones only, minus some. The sample's table shows 35,000 to 45,000 clones. The specimen was PBMCs. These receptors were taken from a woman between 25 and 40 years old in good health and CMV-seropositive.

This chain uses TRBV7-9 with TRBJ2-7; 12 bases match TRBD1. Trimming took 5 bases from V and 4 from J; bases not matched to a gene: 6. CDR3 length equals 15 residues. Germline lookup yields CDR1 SEHNR and CDR2 FQNEAQ (reference sequence). CDR3 in DNA: TGTGCCAGCAGCCTGAGGGACAGGGGGCAGTACGAGCAGTACTTC. It yields the protein CASSLRDRGQYEQYF.

The chain links TRBV4-2 to TRBJ1-1; perhaps TRBD1 as D (6 bases). Germline V gene data show CDR1 as LGHNA and CDR2 as YNFKEQ. The CDR3 totals 17 residues. Trimming pared 1 base from V and 0 bases from J, leaving 15 bases between. CDR3 region: CASSQGSQGRLNTEAFF. CDR3 in DNA: TGTGCCAGCAGCCAAGGGTCGCAGGGGCGGTTGAACACTGAAGCTTTCTTT.